This T cell receptor beta chain was sequenced in a study of molecular identifiers for immune sequencing clone quantification. One entry per CDR3 protein results from TCRdb running MiXCR on the PCR reads. This table has fewer than 350,000 distinct CDR3 sequences, roughly a quarter appearing once. This CDR3 spans 16 amino acids. After removal of 3 bases from V and 0 bases from J, the junction contained 3 bases not matched to a gene. Per germline, CDR1 SEHNR and CDR2 FQNEAQ (reference sequence). Sorting recovered naive CD8 T cells on a CD8+CD4-CCR7+CD45RA+ profile. The table lists this clonotype with a few counts.

The chain is built from TRBV7-9 and TRBJ2-2, with 8 bases matching TRBD1. The sequence came from a human donor in good health. Some libraries in this study had Jurkat cell RNA spiked in. The sequenced sample consisted of naive CD8+ T cells from blood, with Jurkat cell RNA spiked in. As for subset: FACS-sorted CD8+CD4-CCR7+CD45RA+ naive T cells. As DNA, the CDR3 is TGTGCCAGCAGCTTTTCGGACAGGGCGAACACCGGGGAGCTGTTTTTT. This sequence encodes CASSFSDRANTGELFF.